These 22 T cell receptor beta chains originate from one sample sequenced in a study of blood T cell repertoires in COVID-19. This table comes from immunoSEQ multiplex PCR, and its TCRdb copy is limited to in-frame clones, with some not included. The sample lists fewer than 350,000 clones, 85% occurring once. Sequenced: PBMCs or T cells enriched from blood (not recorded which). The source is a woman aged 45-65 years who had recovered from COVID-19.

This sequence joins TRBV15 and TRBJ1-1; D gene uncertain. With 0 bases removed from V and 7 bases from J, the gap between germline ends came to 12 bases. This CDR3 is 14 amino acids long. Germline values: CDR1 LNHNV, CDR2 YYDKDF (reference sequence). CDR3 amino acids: CATSRDRGISEAFF. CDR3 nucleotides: TGTGCCACCAGCAGAGATCGAGGTATTAGTGAAGCTTTCTTT.

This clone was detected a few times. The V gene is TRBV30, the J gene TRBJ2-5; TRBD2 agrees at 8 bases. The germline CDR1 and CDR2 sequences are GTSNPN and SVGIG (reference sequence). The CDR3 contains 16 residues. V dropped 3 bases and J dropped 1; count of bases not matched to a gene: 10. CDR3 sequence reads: CAWRRGERGSQETQYF. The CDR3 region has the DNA TGTGCCTGGAGAAGGGGCGAGCGGGGGTCCCAAGAGACCCAGTACTTC.

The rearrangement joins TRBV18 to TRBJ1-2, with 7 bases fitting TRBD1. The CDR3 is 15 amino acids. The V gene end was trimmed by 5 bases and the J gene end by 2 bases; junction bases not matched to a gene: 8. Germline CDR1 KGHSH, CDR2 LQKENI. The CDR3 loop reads CASSTSTQGNYGYTF. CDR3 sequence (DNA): TGTGCCAGCTCAACCTCTACACAGGGGAACTATGGCTACACCTTC.

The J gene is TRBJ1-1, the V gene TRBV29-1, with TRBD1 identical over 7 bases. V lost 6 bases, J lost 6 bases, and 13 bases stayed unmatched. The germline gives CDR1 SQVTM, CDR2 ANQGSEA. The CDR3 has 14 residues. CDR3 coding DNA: TGCAGCGTGAGGACCCAGACAGGGAGCGCTGAAGCTTTCTTT. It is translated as CSVRTQTGSAEAFF.

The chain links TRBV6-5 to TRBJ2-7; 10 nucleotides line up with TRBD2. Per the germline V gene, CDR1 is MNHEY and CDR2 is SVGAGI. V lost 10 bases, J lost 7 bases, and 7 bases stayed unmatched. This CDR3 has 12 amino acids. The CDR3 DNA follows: TGTGCCACGAGCGGGAGGGTGGGGGAGCAGTACTTC. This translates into CATSGRVGEQYF.

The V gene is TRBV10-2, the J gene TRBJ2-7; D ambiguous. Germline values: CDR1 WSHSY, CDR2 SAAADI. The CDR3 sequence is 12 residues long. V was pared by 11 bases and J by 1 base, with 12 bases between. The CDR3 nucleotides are TGCGCCTCCCTCAGTTTGTCCTACGAGCAGTACTTC. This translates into CASLSLSYEQYF.

The CDR3: CASSQGTSGWYEQFF. CDR3 DNA: TGTGCCAGCAGCCAAGGGACTAGCGGTTGGTATGAGCAGTTCTTC. The rearrangement uses TRBV3-1 (or the pseudogene TRBV3-2) and TRBJ2-1, with TRBD2 matching 10 bases. The CDR3 has 15 amino acids. Germline CDR1 reads LGHDT; CDR2 reads YNNKEL (reference sequence). V was clipped by 1 base and J by 8 bases; unmatched bases: 5.

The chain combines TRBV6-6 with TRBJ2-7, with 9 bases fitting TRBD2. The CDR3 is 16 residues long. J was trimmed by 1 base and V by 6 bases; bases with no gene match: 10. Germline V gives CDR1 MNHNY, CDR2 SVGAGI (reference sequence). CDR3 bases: TGTGCCAGCAGCCCTCCACGGACTAGCGTTTCCTACGAGCAGTACTTC. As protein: CASSPPRTSVSYEQYF.

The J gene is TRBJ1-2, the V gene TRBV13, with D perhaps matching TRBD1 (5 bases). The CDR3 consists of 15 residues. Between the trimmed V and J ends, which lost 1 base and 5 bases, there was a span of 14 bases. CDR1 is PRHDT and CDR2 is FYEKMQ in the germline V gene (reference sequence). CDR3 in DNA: TGTGCCAGCAGCTTAGAAGCTCACCAGGGATATGGCTACACCTTC. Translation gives CASSLEAHQGYGYTF.

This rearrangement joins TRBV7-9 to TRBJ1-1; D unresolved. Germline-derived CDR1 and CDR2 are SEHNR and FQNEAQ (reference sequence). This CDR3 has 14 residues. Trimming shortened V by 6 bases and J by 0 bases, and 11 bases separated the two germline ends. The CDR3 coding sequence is TGTGCCAGCAGTACTGATCCTATGAACACTGAAGCTTTCTTT. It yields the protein CASSTDPMNTEAFF.

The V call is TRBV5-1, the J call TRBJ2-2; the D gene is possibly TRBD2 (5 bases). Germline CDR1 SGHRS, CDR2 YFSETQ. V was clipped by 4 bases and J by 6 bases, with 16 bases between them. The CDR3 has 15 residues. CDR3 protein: CASSAEVALPGELFF. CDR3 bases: TGCGCCAGCAGCGCGGAGGTAGCGCTCCCCGGGGAGCTGTTTTTT.

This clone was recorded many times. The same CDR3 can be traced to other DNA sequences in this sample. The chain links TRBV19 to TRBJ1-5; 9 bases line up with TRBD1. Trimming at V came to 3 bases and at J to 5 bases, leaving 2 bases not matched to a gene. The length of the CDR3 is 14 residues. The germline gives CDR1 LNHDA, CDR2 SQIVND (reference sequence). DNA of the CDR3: TGTGCCAGTAGTATCTGGACAGGGGATCAGCCCCAGCATTTT. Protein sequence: CASSIWTGDQPQHF.

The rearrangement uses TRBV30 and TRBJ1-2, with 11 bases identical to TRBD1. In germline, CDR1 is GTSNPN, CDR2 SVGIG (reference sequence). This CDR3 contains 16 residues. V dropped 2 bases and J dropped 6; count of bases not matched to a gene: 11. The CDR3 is CAWSLSPGQGVDGYTF. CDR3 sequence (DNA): TGTGCCTGGAGTTTGTCTCCGGGACAGGGGGTCGATGGCTACACCTTC.

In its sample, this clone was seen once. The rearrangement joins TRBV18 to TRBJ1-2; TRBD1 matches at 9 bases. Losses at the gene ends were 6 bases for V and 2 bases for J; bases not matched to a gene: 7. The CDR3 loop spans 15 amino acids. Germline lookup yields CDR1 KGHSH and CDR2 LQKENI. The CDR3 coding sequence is TGTGCCAGCTCCCACTTGACAGGGGGGAACTATGGCTACACCTTC. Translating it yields CASSHLTGGNYGYTF.

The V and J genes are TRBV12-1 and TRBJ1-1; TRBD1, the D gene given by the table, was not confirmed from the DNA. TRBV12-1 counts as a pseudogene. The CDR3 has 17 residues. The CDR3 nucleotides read TGTGCCAGCAGCTTTAGGGGGACAGAACTATCGAACACTGAAGCTTTCTTT. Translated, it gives CASSFRGTELSNTEAFF.

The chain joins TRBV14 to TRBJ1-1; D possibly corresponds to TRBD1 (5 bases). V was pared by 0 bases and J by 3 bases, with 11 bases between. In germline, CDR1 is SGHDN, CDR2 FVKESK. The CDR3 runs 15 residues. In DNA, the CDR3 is TGTGCCAGCAGCCAAGAAAGGACAATGTACACTGAAGCTTTCTTT. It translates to CASSQERTMYTEAFF.

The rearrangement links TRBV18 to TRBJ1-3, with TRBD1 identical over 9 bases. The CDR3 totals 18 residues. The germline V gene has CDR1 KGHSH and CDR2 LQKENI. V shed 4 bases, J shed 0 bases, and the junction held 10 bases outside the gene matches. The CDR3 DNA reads TGTGCCAGCTCACGTGACAGGGGGATTCCTATCTCTGGAAACACCATATATTTT. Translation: CASSRDRGIPISGNTIYF.

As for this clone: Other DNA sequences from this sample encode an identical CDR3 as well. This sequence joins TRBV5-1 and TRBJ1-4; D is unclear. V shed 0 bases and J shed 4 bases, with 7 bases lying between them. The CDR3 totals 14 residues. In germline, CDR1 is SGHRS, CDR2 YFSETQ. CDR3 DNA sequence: TGCGCCAGCAGCTTGGACAGCTATAATGAAAAACTGTTTTTT. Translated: CASSLDSYNEKLFF.

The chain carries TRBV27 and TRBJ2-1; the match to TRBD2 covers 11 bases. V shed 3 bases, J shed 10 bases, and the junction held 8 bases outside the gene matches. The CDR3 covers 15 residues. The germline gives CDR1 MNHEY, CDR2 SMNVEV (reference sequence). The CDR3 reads CASSFVAGGRGEQFF. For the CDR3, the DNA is TGTGCCAGCAGTTTTGTAGCGGGGGGGCGCGGGGAGCAGTTCTTC.

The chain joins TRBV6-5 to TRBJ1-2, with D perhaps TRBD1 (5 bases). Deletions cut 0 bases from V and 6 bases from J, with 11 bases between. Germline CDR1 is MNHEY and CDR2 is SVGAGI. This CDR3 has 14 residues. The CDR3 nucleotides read TGTGCCAGCAGTTACTCGCAGGGTGTCGATGGCTACACCTTC. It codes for CASSYSQGVDGYTF.

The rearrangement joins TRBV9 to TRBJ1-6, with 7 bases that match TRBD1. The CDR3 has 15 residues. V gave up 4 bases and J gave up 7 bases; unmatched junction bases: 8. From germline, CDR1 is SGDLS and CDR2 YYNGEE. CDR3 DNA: TGTGCCAGCAGCCCCCAGGGACAGCTAAATTCACCCCTCCACTTT. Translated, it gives CASSPQGQLNSPLHF. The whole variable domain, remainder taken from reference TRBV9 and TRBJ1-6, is DSGVTQTPKHLITATGQRVTLRCSPRSGDLSVYWYQQSLDQGLQFLIQYYNGEERAKGNILERFSAQQFPDLHSELNLSSLELGDSALYFCASSPQGQLNSPLHFGNGTRLTVT.

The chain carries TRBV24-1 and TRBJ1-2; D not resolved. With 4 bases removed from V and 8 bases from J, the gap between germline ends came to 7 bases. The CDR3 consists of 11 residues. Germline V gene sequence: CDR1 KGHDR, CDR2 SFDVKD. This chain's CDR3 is CATSEARGYTF. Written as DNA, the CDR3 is TGTGCCACCAGTGAGGCGAGGGGCTACACCTTC.